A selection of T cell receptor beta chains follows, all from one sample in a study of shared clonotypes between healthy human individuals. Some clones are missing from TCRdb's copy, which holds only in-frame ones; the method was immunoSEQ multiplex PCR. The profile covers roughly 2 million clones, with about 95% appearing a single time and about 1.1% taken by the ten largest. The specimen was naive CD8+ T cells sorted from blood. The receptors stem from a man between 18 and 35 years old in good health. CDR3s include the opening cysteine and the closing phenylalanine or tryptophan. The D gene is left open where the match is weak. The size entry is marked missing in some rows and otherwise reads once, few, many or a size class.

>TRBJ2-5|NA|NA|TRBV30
CAWSGLGGGEETQYF
TGTGCCTGGAGCGGCCTGGGCGGGGGCGAAGAGACCCAGTACTTC
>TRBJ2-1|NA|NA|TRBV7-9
CASSSSPGLRRDEQFF
TGTGCCAGCAGCTCCTCCCCCGGCCTGAGACGGGATGAGCAGTTCTTC
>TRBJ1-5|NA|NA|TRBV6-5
CASSYREGYQPQHF
TGTGCCAGCAGTTACAGGGAGGGCTATCAGCCCCAGCATTTT
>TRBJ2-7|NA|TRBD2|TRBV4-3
CASSQDLTGGFYEQYF
TGCGCCAGCAGCCAAGATCTAACGGGAGGATTTTACGAGCAGTACTTC
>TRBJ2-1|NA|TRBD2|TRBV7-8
CASSLGLAGGPYNEQFF
TGTGCCAGCAGCTTAGGATTAGCGGGGGGCCCCTACAATGAGCAGTTCTTC
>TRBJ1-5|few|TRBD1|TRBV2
CASSNRQGASNQPQHF
TGTGCCAGCAGCAACAGACAGGGGGCAAGCAATCAGCCCCAGCATTTT
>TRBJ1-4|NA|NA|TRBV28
CASSVRDDLEKLFF
TGTGCCAGCAGCGTACGGGACGACCTCGAAAAACTGTTTTTT
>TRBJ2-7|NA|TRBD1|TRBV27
CASSPSQGASSYEQYF
TGTGCCAGCAGTCCCTCACAGGGGGCGAGCTCCTACGAGCAGTACTTC
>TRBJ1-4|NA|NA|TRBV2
CASRRVANEKLFF
TGTGCCAGCAGGAGGGTAGCTAATGAAAAACTGTTTTTT
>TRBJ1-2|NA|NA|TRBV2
CASSEAGRGYNYGYTF
TGTGCCAGCAGTGAAGCCGGTAGAGGGTATAACTATGGCTACACCTTC
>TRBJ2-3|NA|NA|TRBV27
CASSLWGRGPYTDTQYF
TGTGCCAGCAGTTTGTGGGGGCGGGGGCCATACACAGATACGCAGTATTTT
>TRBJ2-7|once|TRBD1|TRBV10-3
CATTGGSSYEQYF
TGTGCCACAACAGGGGGTAGCTCCTACGAGCAGTACTTC
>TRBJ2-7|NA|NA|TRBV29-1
CSVVKSLSYEQYF
TGCAGCGTTGTGAAGTCGTTGTCCTACGAGCAGTACTTC
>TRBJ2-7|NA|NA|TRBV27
CASRTEIGANEQYF
TGTGCCAGCAGGACAGAAATAGGCGCAAACGAGCAGTACTTC
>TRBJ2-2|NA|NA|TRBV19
CASSMPSPNTGELFF
TGTGCCAGTAGTATGCCTAGCCCGAACACCGGGGAGCTGTTTTTT
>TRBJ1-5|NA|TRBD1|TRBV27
CASSAGGAGNQPQHF
TGTGCCAGCAGTGCAGGGGGCGCGGGCAATCAGCCCCAGCATTTT
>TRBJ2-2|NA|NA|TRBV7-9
CASSLAFWDSRDTGELFF
TGTGCCAGCAGCTTAGCTTTTTGGGATTCAAGGGACACCGGGGAGCTGTTTTTT
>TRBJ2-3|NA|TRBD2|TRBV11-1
CASSLGLAGGTSTDTQYF
TGTGCCAGCAGCTTAGGACTAGCGGGGGGTACTAGCACAGATACGCAGTATTTT
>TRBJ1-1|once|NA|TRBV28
CASSPTRGGRRNTEAFF
TGTGCCAGCAGTCCCACACGAGGCGGACGGAGGAACACTGAAGCTTTCTTT
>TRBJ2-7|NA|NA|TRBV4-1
CASSLRGAYYEQYF
TGCGCCAGCAGCCTCAGGGGAGCCTACTACGAGCAGTACTTC
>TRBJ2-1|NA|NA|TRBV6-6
CASSPGYNEQFF
TGTGCCAGCAGCCCTGGATACAATGAGCAGTTCTTC
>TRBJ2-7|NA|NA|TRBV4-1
CASSQEREASYEQYF
TGCGCCAGCAGCCAAGAACGGGAAGCATCCTACGAGCAGTACTTC
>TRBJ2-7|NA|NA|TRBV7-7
CASSLDSTYEQYF
TGTGCTAGCAGCTTAGACAGCACCTACGAGCAGTACTTC
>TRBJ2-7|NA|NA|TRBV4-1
CASSQRASPREEQYF
TGCGCCAGCAGCCAACGGGCGAGTCCCAGGGAAGAGCAGTACTTC
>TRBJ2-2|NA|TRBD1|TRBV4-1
CASSLAGGGTGELFF
TGCGCCAGCAGCCTGGCAGGGGGTGGCACCGGGGAGCTGTTTTTT
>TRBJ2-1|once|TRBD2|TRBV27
CASSPLGSGNNEQFF
TGTGCCAGCAGTCCCTTGGGAAGCGGGAATAATGAGCAGTTCTTC
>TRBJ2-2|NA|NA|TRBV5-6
CASSPSDRAPGELFF
TGTGCCAGCAGCCCTAGCGACAGGGCCCCCGGGGAGCTGTTTTTT
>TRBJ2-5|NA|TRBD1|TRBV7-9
CASSPPSGQATETQYF
TGTGCCAGCAGCCCACCATCGGGACAGGCCACGGAGACCCAGTACTTC
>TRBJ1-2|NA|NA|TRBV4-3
CASSPDIGPGYTF
TGCGCCAGCAGCCCCGACATCGGCCCTGGCTACACCTTC
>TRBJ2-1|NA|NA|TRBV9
CASSGDGSQQFF
TGTGCCAGCAGCGGGGACGGATCCCAGCAGTTCTTC
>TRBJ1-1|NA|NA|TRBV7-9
CASSLIVGAEAFF
TGTGCCAGCAGTCTAATCGTTGGGGCTGAAGCTTTCTTT
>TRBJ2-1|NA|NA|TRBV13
CASSSAGTDSYNEQFF
TGTGCCAGCAGCTCCGCGGGGACAGACTCTTACAATGAGCAGTTCTTC
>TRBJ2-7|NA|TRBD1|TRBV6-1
CASSRLDRSLYEQYF
TGTGCCAGCAGTCGTCTGGACAGGAGCCTTTACGAGCAGTACTTC
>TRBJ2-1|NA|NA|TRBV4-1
CASSQESVYNEQFF
TGCGCCAGCAGCCAAGAGTCGGTTTACAATGAGCAGTTCTTC
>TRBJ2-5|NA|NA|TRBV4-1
CASSQGSLQETQYF
TGCGCCAGCAGCCAAGGATCTTTACAAGAGACCCAGTACTTC
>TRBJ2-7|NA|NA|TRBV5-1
CASSLEDYQYEQYF
TGCGCCAGCAGCTTGGAAGACTACCAATACGAGCAGTACTTC
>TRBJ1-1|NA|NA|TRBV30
CAWSVTLMNTEAFF
TGTGCCTGGAGTGTAACCCTCATGAACACTGAAGCTTTCTTT
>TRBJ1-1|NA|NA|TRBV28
CASSFWGVDPRTEAFF
TGTGCCAGCAGTTTTTGGGGCGTCGACCCGAGAACTGAAGCTTTCTTT
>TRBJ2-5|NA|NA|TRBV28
CASSWTLSLQETQYF
TGTGCCAGCAGTTGGACACTATCGTTACAAGAGACCCAGTACTTC
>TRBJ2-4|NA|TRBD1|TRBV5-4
CASSSQDRANIQYF
TGTGCCAGCAGCTCCCAGGACAGGGCGAACATTCAGTACTTC
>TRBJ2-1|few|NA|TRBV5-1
CASSLEAGSIGNEQFF
TGCGCCAGCAGCTTGGAGGCGGGATCGATCGGGAATGAGCAGTTCTTC
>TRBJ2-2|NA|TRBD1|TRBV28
CATDPGQSNTGELFF
TGTGCCACCGACCCGGGACAGTCTAACACCGGGGAGCTGTTTTTT
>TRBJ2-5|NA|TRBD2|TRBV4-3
CASSQELGTSGRGQETQYF
TGCGCCAGCAGCCAAGAGCTAGGGACTAGCGGGAGAGGTCAAGAGACCCAGTACTTC
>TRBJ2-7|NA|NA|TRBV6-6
CASSPPQMSSYEQYF
TGTGCCAGCAGCCCCCCCCAGATGAGCTCCTACGAGCAGTACTTC
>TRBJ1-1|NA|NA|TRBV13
CASRTWAGILRTFF
TGTGCCAGCAGGACCTGGGCAGGGATCTTGCGGACTTTCTTT
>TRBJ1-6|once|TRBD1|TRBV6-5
CASRETGVGSPLHF
TGTGCCAGCAGAGAGACAGGGGTTGGTTCACCCCTCCACTTT
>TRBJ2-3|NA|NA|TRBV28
CASSFSWASTDTQYF
TGTGCCAGCAGTTTCTCCTGGGCTAGCACAGATACGCAGTATTTT
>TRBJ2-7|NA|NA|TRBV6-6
CASSYSNQAKDYEQYF
TGTGCCAGCAGTTACTCGAACCAAGCGAAGGACTACGAGCAGTACTTC
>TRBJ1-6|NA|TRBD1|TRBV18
CASSETGELLNSPLHF
TGTGCCAGCTCGGAGACAGGGGAACTATTAAATTCACCCCTCCACTTT
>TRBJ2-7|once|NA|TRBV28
CASSSPDLQEGGPYEQYF
TGTGCCAGCAGTTCTCCAGACCTACAGGAGGGCGGGCCTTACGAGCAGTACTTC